The 18 T cell receptor beta chains presented below share a single source sample, sequenced in a study of T cell responses to AZD1222 COVID-19 vaccine (dated by TCRdb to the early 2020s). What the time point label conveys for this sample: baseline before first vaccination. Read against the paper, the sample's treatment or condition label means: meningococcal conjugate vaccine given as trial control. Library method: the immunoSEQ multiplex PCR assay. Imported from immuneACCESS, the table was reduced by TCRdb to in-frame sequences with V and J called. These copies leave out some clones; in studies compared against another copy, an unresolved V gene accounts for under half, and the cause of the remainder is not known. This sample holds some 170,000 clones; approximately 90% were observed only once. The ten largest clonotypes hold around 4.6% of the sample. The sample in question was peripheral blood, obtained on day 0 of MenACWY control vaccination. The source of these receptors is an adult in good health.

The chain combines TRBV5-1 with TRBJ2-3; unclear D gene. The CDR3 loop spans 14 amino acids. Trimming stripped 3 bases from V and 2 bases from J, with 10 bases between. Per germline, CDR1 SGHRS and CDR2 YFSETQ. The CDR3 sequence: CASSSDPSTDTQYF. The DNA of the CDR3 is TGCGCCAGCAGCTCGGACCCCTCCACAGATACGCAGTATTTT.

The chain is built from TRBV4-3 and TRBJ1-1; 7 positions agree with TRBD1. The J segment lost 1 base and the V segment lost 1 base, leaving 9 bases of the junction unmatched. This CDR3 has 17 residues. Germline CDR1 and CDR2: LGHNA and YSLEER. The CDR3 DNA reads TGCGCCAGCAGCCAAGCAATAGGGGGCGCAGGGAACACTGAAGCTTTCTTT. It specifies CASSQAIGGAGNTEAFF.

As DNA, the CDR3 is TGTGCCAGCAGTTGGGCAGGGAACACTGAAGCTTTCTTT. This encodes CASSWAGNTEAFF. The chain couples TRBV6-2 or TRBV6-3 to TRBJ1-1, with D unclear. The CDR3 has 13 amino acids. Germline V gene data show CDR1 as MNHEY and CDR2 as SVGEGT. The germline V and J ends were trimmed by 4 bases and 1 base, with 7 bases remaining between them.

The chain joins TRBV6-5 to TRBJ2-2, with D possibly TRBD2 on 5 matching bases. The CDR3 is 15 amino acids. The V and J ends lost 0 bases and 3 bases respectively, with 8 bases between them. The germline V gene has CDR1 MNHEY and CDR2 SVGAGI. CDR3 amino acids: CASSYSPGYTGELFF. The CDR3 DNA reads as TGTGCCAGCAGTTACTCACCGGGGTACACCGGGGAGCTGTTTTTT.

V and J are TRBV10-3 and TRBJ2-7; D is possibly TRBD1 or TRBD2 (6 bases each). V was cut by 6 bases and J by 3 bases, with 9 bases left in between. This CDR3 has 12 amino acids. Germline assignment: CDR1 ENHRY and CDR2 SYGVKD. The CDR3 spells CAIRGGGYEQYF. CDR3 nucleotide sequence: TGTGCCATCAGGGGGGGCGGCTACGAGCAGTACTTC.

The chain employs TRBV13 and TRBJ2-3; 7 bases align to TRBD1. The J segment lost 0 bases and the V segment lost 1 base, leaving 7 bases of the junction unmatched. The CDR3 runs 17 residues. Per the germline V gene, CDR1 is PRHDT and CDR2 is FYEKMQ (reference sequence). CDR3 nucleotide sequence: TGTGCCAGCAGCTTAGCGAGGGGGCGGCCTAGCACAGATACGCAGTATTTT. Translation gives CASSLARGRPSTDTQYF.

This chain's CDR3 is CASSPLAGTGPGNTIYF. In DNA, the CDR3 is TGTGCCAGCAGCCCACTCGCCGGGACAGGGCCTGGAAACACCATATATTTT. The rearrangement uses TRBV3-1 (or the pseudogene TRBV3-2) and TRBJ1-3; the match to TRBD1 covers 9 bases. Germline lookup yields CDR1 LGHDT and CDR2 YNNKEL (reference sequence). The CDR3 is made up of 17 amino acids. Losses at the gene ends were 4 bases for V and 2 bases for J; bases not matched to a gene: 9.

This chain connects TRBV6-5 to TRBJ2-1; tentatively, D is TRBD2 (5 bases). Trimming took 4 bases from V and 2 from J, leaving 12 bases between them. Germline CDR1 is MNHEY and CDR2 is SVGAGI. CDR3 length equals 15 residues. The CDR3 nucleotides read TGTGCCAGCAGTTCGAGGGAAAGGGCCTACAATGAGCAGTTCTTC. Its translation is CASSSRERAYNEQFF.

This clone has only one observation. CDR3 nucleotide sequence: TGTGCCAGCAGTATGGCAGGGGACTACGAGCAGTACTTC. Translation gives CASSMAGDYEQYF. This chain uses TRBV11-2 with TRBJ2-7; possible D gene TRBD1, 6 bases. CDR3 length: 13 amino acids. From germline, CDR1 is SGHAT and CDR2 FQNNGV. With 6 bases removed from V and 3 bases from J, the gap between germline ends came to 12 bases.

This clone appeared a single time. V usage is TRBV7-9 and J usage is TRBJ1-1; TRBD1 matches 7 bases. After removal of 2 bases from V and 6 bases from J, the junction contained 15 bases not matched to a gene. CDR1 SEHNR and CDR2 FQNEAQ come from the germline V gene (reference sequence). CDR3 length: 17 residues. Here the CDR3 DNA reads TGTGCCAGCAGCTTACGACCGGGACAGTCCTCAAAGCCTGAAGCTTTCTTT. As protein: CASSLRPGQSSKPEAFF.

The chain's CDR3 is CASSLPGGTGANVLTF. The CDR3 bases are TGCGCCAGCAGCTTACCAGGGGGCACTGGGGCCAACGTCCTGACTTTC. The rearrangement joins TRBV5-1 to TRBJ2-6; 8 positions match TRBD1. V shed 2 bases and J 2 bases; nucleotides not matched to a gene: 3. There are 16 residues in the CDR3. In germline, CDR1 is SGHRS, CDR2 YFSETQ.

The V call is TRBV7-9, the J call TRBJ2-7; 10 bases agree with TRBD2. Germline V gene lookup returns CDR1 SEHNR and CDR2 FQNEAQ (reference sequence). CDR3 length: 16 amino acids. The junction had 6 bases not matched to a gene; V was cut back by 2 bases and J by 2 bases. The CDR3 here is CASSLTSGIRTYEQYF. CDR3 nucleotide sequence: TGTGCCAGCAGCTTAACTAGCGGGATTCGTACCTACGAGCAGTACTTC.

The chain joins TRBV27 to TRBJ1-6; D is ambiguous. Germline CDR1 and CDR2: MNHEY and SMNVEV (reference sequence). V was trimmed by 6 bases and J by 5 bases, leaving 11 bases between them. The CDR3 covers 14 residues. The CDR3 loop reads CASSLGRDNSPLHF. CDR3 in DNA: TGTGCCAGCAGCCTAGGGAGAGATAATTCACCCCTCCACTTT.

This rearrangement joins TRBV18 to TRBJ1-2; 8 bases are a match to TRBD1. CDR1 and CDR2 (germline): KGHSH, LQKENI. This CDR3 has 15 amino acids. With 4 bases clipped from V and 2 bases from J, the junction kept 6 bases outside the gene matches. In nucleotides, the CDR3 is TGTGCCAGCTCACTCCAATCAGGGGGCAACTATGGCTACACCTTC. It codes for CASSLQSGGNYGYTF.

V is TRBV6-5 and J is TRBJ1-2; 7 bases align to TRBD1. The CDR3 is 13 residues long. The V gene's germline CDR1 is MNHEY and CDR2 SVGAGI. The V gene end was trimmed by 1 base and the J gene end by 8 bases; junction bases not matched to a gene: 4. DNA for the CDR3: TGTGCCAGCAGTTACTTACAGGGGAACGGCTACACCTTC. Translated, it gives CASSYLQGNGYTF.

The chain employs TRBV6-5 and TRBJ2-7; TRBD2 matches 7 bases. Germline V gene lookup returns CDR1 MNHEY and CDR2 SVGAGI. The CDR3 sequence is 15 residues long. After removal of 6 bases from V and 3 bases from J, the junction contained 11 bases not matched to a gene. The CDR3 DNA follows: TGTGCCAGCAGCTCCCGGGAAGCGGGGAACTACGAGCAGTACTTC. It codes for CASSSREAGNYEQYF.

J is TRBJ1-1 and V is TRBV6-1, with D maybe TRBD1 (6 bases). The CDR3 spans 13 residues. The V end lost 2 bases, the J end lost 6 bases, and 10 bases lay between the germline ends. Germline CDR1 MNHNS, CDR2 SASEGT. For the CDR3, the DNA is TGTGCCAGCAGTGAATTCAGGGGAGCTGAAGCTTTCTTT. Its translation is CASSEFRGAEAFF.

The V gene is TRBV9, the J gene TRBJ1-2; D gene ambiguous. Germline V gene sequence: CDR1 SGDLS, CDR2 YYNGEE. V gave up 3 bases and J gave up 0 bases, with 9 bases separating them. The CDR3 is made up of 14 amino acids. The DNA of the CDR3 is TGTGCCAGCAGCGGCCGGGTTCCTAACTATGGCTACACCTTC. Its protein product is CASSGRVPNYGYTF.